A selection of T cell receptor beta chains follows, all from one sample in a study of cytomegalovirus exposure and HLA in healthy donors. Only in-frame clones appear in the TCRdb table, and some are missing; sequencing was by immunoSEQ multiplex PCR. There are some 160,000 clones in the sample; over 80% occur only once, and over 1.5% lies in the top ten. The specimen sequenced was PBMCs. The source of these receptors is a woman under 30 in good health and CMV-seronegative. The CDR3 runs from the conserved cysteine through the conserved F or W. The D gene is left open where the match is weak. Size values are once, few and many counts, or a class for expanded clones, and some rows have none.

>TRBV10-1|NA|NA|TRBJ1-2
TGCGCCAGCAGTGAGTCCGGGAGCTATGGCTACACCTTC
CASSESGSYGYTF
>TRBV5-1|TRBD1|NA|TRBJ2-7
TGCGCCAGCAGCTTGTCCGGGACAGGGGGCGAAGAGCAGTACTTC
CASSLSGTGGEEQYF
>TRBV10-3|TRBD1|NA|TRBJ1-5
TGTGCCATCAGTGAGGGACAGGGATTGGGTCAGCCCCAGCATTTT
CAISEGQGLGQPQHF
>TRBV6-6|NA|NA|TRBJ2-1
TGTGCCAGCAGACGGGACTCCTCCGTGAATGAGCAGTTCTTC
CASRRDSSVNEQFF
>TRBV6-5|TRBD1|few|TRBJ2-1
TGTGCCAGCAGTCGACAGGGAAATTACAATGAGCAGTTCTTC
CASSRQGNYNEQFF
>TRBV19|NA|NA|TRBJ1-4
TGTGCCAGTAGGGGAGCAACTAATGAAAAACTGTTTTTT
CASRGATNEKLFF
>TRBV15|TRBD1|once|TRBJ1-1
TGTGCCACTAGCAGAGATCCGACAGGGGGAGGCACTGAAGCTTTCTTT
CATSRDPTGGGTEAFF
>TRBV14|TRBD1|NA|TRBJ1-2
TGTGCCAGCAGCCAACTGACAGGGGATGGCTACACCTTC
CASSQLTGDGYTF
>TRBV11-3|TRBD2|NA|TRBJ2-1
TGTGCCAGCACCCAGGCGGGGACTAGTCGCTATGAGCAGTTCTTC
CASTQAGTSRYEQFF
>TRBV19|TRBD1|NA|TRBJ1-5
TGTGCCAGTAGTTGGGGACAGGGGAGCAATCAGCCCCAGCATTTT
CASSWGQGSNQPQHF
>TRBV7-9|TRBD1|few|TRBJ2-5
TGTGCCAGCAGCCCTCGGACAGGGTGGGGAGAGACCCAGTACTTC
CASSPRTGWGETQYF
>TRBV21-1|NA|NA|TRBJ1-2
TGTGCCACCTCCAGGGGCGGCTACACCTTC
CATSRGGYTF
>TRBV5-1|TRBD1|few|TRBJ2-7
TGCGCCAGCAGCCCTCAGGGACAGGACTACGAGCAGTACTTC
CASSPQGQDYEQYF
>TRBV30|TRBD1|NA|TRBJ1-2
TGTGCCGGACAGGGGTGGGGATATGGCTACACCTTC
CAGQGWGYGYTF
>TRBV6-5|NA|NA|TRBJ1-1
TGTGCCAGCAGTTACGCCGAGCAAGAATTGGTTGCTTTCTTT
CASSYAEQELVAFF
>TRBV28|TRBD1|NA|TRBJ2-7
TGTGCCAGCAGTTCGACCCGGGACAGGGGGTTCCACGAGCAGTACTTC
CASSSTRDRGFHEQYF
>TRBV25-1|NA|NA|TRBJ2-2
TGCGCCAGCAGTGAACTAACCCCCAGGGGTGGAACCGGGGAGCTGTTTTTT
CASSELTPRGGTGELFF
>TRBV27|NA|NA|TRBJ2-3
TGTGCCAGCAGTTTCCAGGGTCGGAGCACAGATACGCAGTATTTT
CASSFQGRSTDTQYF
>TRBV15|NA|NA|TRBJ2-7
TGTGCCACCAGCACGGACAGTTACTACGAGCAGTACTTC
CATSTDSYYEQYF
>TRBV5-6|NA|NA|TRBJ2-3
TGTGCCAGCAGCTTGGCGCCGCGGAACACAGATACGCAGTATTTT
CASSLAPRNTDTQYF
>TRBV29-1|TRBD1|NA|TRBJ2-7
TGCAGCGTTGATTTGGGGGGACAGGGGACCTACGAGCAGTACTTC
CSVDLGGQGTYEQYF
>TRBV10-3|NA|NA|TRBJ1-1
TGTGTCACCACCTCGGGGGGGGCGGGGGACACTGAAGCTTTCTTT
CVTTSGGAGDTEAFF
>TRBV7-2|TRBD2|NA|TRBJ2-1
TGTGCCAGCAGCCCTAGCGGGGGTTACAATGAGCAGTTCTTC
CASSPSGGYNEQFF
>TRBV9|TRBD2|NA|TRBJ2-2
TGTGCCAGCAGCGTAGGACTAGCGGGAACCGGGGAGCTGTTTTTT
CASSVGLAGTGELFF
>TRBV19|NA|NA|TRBJ1-1
TGTGCCAGTAAAACACAGGGTCTGAACACTGAAGCTTTCTTT
CASKTQGLNTEAFF
>TRBV25-1|TRBD1|few|TRBJ1-2
TGTGCCAGCAGTCCAGGGACAGGGAACGGCTACACCTTC
CASSPGTGNGYTF
>TRBV6-5|TRBD1|NA|TRBJ2-1
TGTGCCAGCAGTTATGCGAGGACAGGTCCCAATGAGCAGTTCTTC
CASSYARTGPNEQFF
>TRBV18|NA|NA|TRBJ1-4
TGTGCCAGCTCACCCCGGGGCAGGGGACCCCGGATGCTGTGGAAACTGTTTTTT
CASSPRGRGPRMLWKLFF
>TRBV25-1|TRBD2|few|TRBJ2-3
TGTGCCAGCAGTGAGAATAGCGGGGGCTACGGCACAGATACGCAGTATTTT
CASSENSGGYGTDTQYF
>TRBV7-8|TRBD1|once|TRBJ1-1
TGTGCCAGCAACATGCTGCTGGGACAGGACAACACTGAAGCTTTCTTT
CASNMLLGQDNTEAFF
>TRBV10-1|NA|NA|TRBJ2-5
TGCGCCAGCAGTGACCCGGGACACAAAGAGACCCAGTACTTC
CASSDPGHKETQYF
>TRBV28|TRBD2|NA|TRBJ2-3
TGTGCCAGCAGTTTATGGGTTAGCGGGGTTAACACAGATACGCAGTATTTT
CASSLWVSGVNTDTQYF
>TRBV28|NA|NA|TRBJ1-5
TGTGCCAGCCGGCAGGGGATGGGCAATCAGCCCCAGCATTTT
CASRQGMGNQPQHF
>TRBV6-5|NA|NA|TRBJ1-6
TGTGCCAGCAGTTACTCCCAGGGTGTGGGACCCCTCCACTTT
CASSYSQGVGPLHF
>TRBV5-1|TRBD1|NA|TRBJ2-7
TGCGCCAGCAGCTGGCGGGACAGGGGAGGGTCCGAGCAGTACTTC
CASSWRDRGGSEQYF
>TRBV4-1|TRBD1|NA|TRBJ1-2
TGCGCCAGCAGCCAAGATGGGACAGCTGGCTACACCTTC
CASSQDGTAGYTF
>TRBV7-9|NA|NA|TRBJ2-1
TGTGCCAGCAGCTTAGGGATTGAGGGCAATGAGCAGTTCTTC
CASSLGIEGNEQFF
>TRBV5-5|NA|NA|TRBJ1-1
TGTGCCAGCAACCAACAGGGCCTTAACACTGAAGCTTTCTTT
CASNQQGLNTEAFF
>TRBV6-1|NA|NA|TRBJ1-2
TGTGCCAGCACCTCACAGGAAAAAGGGGTTTCCACCTTC
CASTSQEKGVSTF
>TRBV6-6|NA|NA|TRBJ1-1
TGTGCCAGCAGGGTACAGGGTTACGAAGCTTTCTTT
CASRVQGYEAFF
>TRBV19|TRBD1|NA|TRBJ2-1
TGTGCCAGTAGTATGCAGGGGGCTTCCGATGAGCAGTTCTTC
CASSMQGASDEQFF
>TRBV19|TRBD1|few|TRBJ2-5
TGTGCCAGTAGACCCGGGACAGGGTACCAAGAGACCCAGTACTTC
CASRPGTGYQETQYF
>TRBV6-1|TRBD2|NA|TRBJ2-7
TGTGCCAGCAGTGAAGCGCGTCTAGCGGGGGGGTACGAGCAGTACTTC
CASSEARLAGGYEQYF
>TRBV18|NA|once|TRBJ1-5
TGTGCCAGCTCACGGCGGGATAGCAATCAGCCCCAGCATTTT
CASSRRDSNQPQHF
>TRBV9|TRBD1|NA|TRBJ1-5
TGTGCCAGCAGCGTAGGGGGACAGGGGAATCAGCCCCAGCATTTT
CASSVGGQGNQPQHF
>TRBV7-2|TRBD1|NA|TRBJ1-4
TGTGCCAGCAGCTTAAGGACAGGGGAAGGGGAAAAACTGTTTTTT
CASSLRTGEGEKLFF
>TRBV6-5|TRBD1|NA|TRBJ1-3
TGTGCCAGCAGAGACAGGGGGTCAGGAAACACCATATATTTT
CASRDRGSGNTIYF
>TRBV5-4|TRBD1|NA|TRBJ2-2
TGTGCCAGCAGTCCTGGACAGGGGATGACCGGGGAGCTGTTTTTT
CASSPGQGMTGELFF
>TRBV19|TRBD1|NA|TRBJ1-2
TGTGCCAGTAGCCCCGTGGCAGGGGGCCAGATGGGCTACACCTTC
CASSPVAGGQMGYTF
>TRBV9|TRBD1|once|TRBJ1-2
TGTGCCAGCAGCGTAGACTCCGGGGAAACTGTCCGGGACAGGAGTGGCTACACCTTC
CASSVDSGETVRDRSGYTF
>TRBV5-4|NA|NA|TRBJ2-7
TGTGCCAGCAGCTTGGGGGCTGTGGCCTACGAGCAGTACTTC
CASSLGAVAYEQYF